The rows below give T cell receptor beta chains drawn from one sample of a study of cytomegalovirus exposure and HLA in healthy donors. Here immunoSEQ multiplex PCR was the method, and the copy in TCRdb shows in-frame clones only, minus some. The sample has around 300,000 clones; around 65% are singletons. The sequenced sample was PBMCs. These receptors originate from a female donor in good health and CMV-seronegative. Both conserved end residues are part of each CDR3. The D gene is left open where the match is weak. Rows may omit the clone size; those that give it use once, few, many or a size class.

>TRBV12-5|TRBD1|TRBJ2-7|.
TGTGCTAGTGGTTTGGTTTTATCATTAGGGGGCGCTTCCTACGAGCAGTACTTC
CASGLVLSLGGASYEQYF
>TRBV19|TRBD1|TRBJ2-2|.
TGTGCCAGTAGTATGGACAGGGCCACCGGGGAGCTGTTTTTT
CASSMDRATGELFF
>TRBV5-1|TRBD1|TRBJ2-3|.
TGCGCCAGCAGCCCGGGACAGCTTATTCGCACAGATACGCAGTATTTT
CASSPGQLIRTDTQYF
>TRBV5-6|TRBD1|TRBJ1-5|.
TGTGCCAGCAGCTCCCGGACAGGGCATCAGCCCCAGCATTTT
CASSSRTGHQPQHF
>TRBV9|TRBD2|TRBJ2-7|.
TGTGCCAGCAGCGTAGACGCGGGGGCCTACGAGCAGTACTTC
CASSVDAGAYEQYF
>TRBV14|.|TRBJ2-1|.
TGTGCCAGCAGCCAAACCTCCCCGGGGACTGCGTTCTTC
CASSQTSPGTAFF
>TRBV5-1|TRBD1|TRBJ2-7|once
TGCGCCAGCAGCTTTTCTGAGACAGGGGTAAACGAGCAGTACTTC
CASSFSETGVNEQYF
>TRBV5-6|TRBD1|TRBJ2-7|.
TGTGCCAGCAAGACCACCGGGACAGGGTCCTACGAGCAGTACTTC
CASKTTGTGSYEQYF
>TRBV27|.|TRBJ1-2|.
TGTGCCAGCAGATCGGCTGGGGCCGTTCTCTATGGCTACACCTTC
CASRSAGAVLYGYTF
>TRBV7-3|.|TRBJ2-7|.
TGTGCCAGCAGCCCTAACGCACTGTCAACCTACGAGCAGTACTTC
CASSPNALSTYEQYF
>TRBV4-1|.|TRBJ2-7|.
TGCGCCAGCAGCCAAGATTTGCGTAGCGGTTACTCCTACGAGCAGTACTTC
CASSQDLRSGYSYEQYF
>TRBV6-1|.|TRBJ1-1|.
TGTGCCACCCGCTGGGGGCGGAACACTGAAGCTTTCTTT
CATRWGRNTEAFF
>TRBV5-1|TRBD1|TRBJ2-2|.
TGCGCCAGCAGCCCAGGGGGAACCGGGGAGCTGTTTTTT
CASSPGGTGELFF
>TRBV7-9|.|TRBJ1-3|once
TGTTCCAGCCTCCAGGCCCCGACAAAGATATATTTT
CSSLQAPTKIYF
>TRBV28|TRBD2|TRBJ2-1|.
TGTGCCAGCAGTTCTAAACGGGGGGGCGGACTCTACAATGAGCAGTTCTTC
CASSSKRGGGLYNEQFF
>TRBV10-1|.|TRBJ1-1|.
TGCGCCAGCAGTGAGGGTGGGGGGGGAACTGAAGCTTTCTTT
CASSEGGGGTEAFF
>TRBV19|TRBD1|TRBJ1-2|.
TGTGCCAGTAGTACAACAGGGGGAAATAGCTACACCTTC
CASSTTGGNSYTF
>TRBV10-2|TRBD2|TRBJ2-7|.
TGCGCCAGCAGTCCAGGACTAGCCGTATCCCGCTTC
CASSPGLAVSRF
>TRBV14|TRBD1|TRBJ2-7|.
TGTGCCAGCAGCGAAGGACAGGGGCCCTCCTACGAGCAGTACTTC
CASSEGQGPSYEQYF
>TRBV29-1|TRBD1|TRBJ1-1|once
TGCAGCGCCACAGGGGGCCCTATGAACACTGAAGCTTTCTTT
CSATGGPMNTEAFF
>TRBV7-9|.|TRBJ2-7|once
TGTGCCAGCAGCTCGACAGAAGCCTCCTACGAGCAGTACTTC
CASSSTEASYEQYF
>TRBV27|TRBD1|TRBJ1-5|.
TGTGCCAGCAGTTCGGACAGGGGCCTAGAGCCCCAGCATTTT
CASSSDRGLEPQHF
>TRBV19|.|TRBJ2-7|.
TGTGCCAGTAGTATGAGTGAGGGCTACGAGCAGTACTTC
CASSMSEGYEQYF
>TRBV4-2|TRBD2|TRBJ2-7|.
TGTGCCAGCAGCCAAACTAGCGGGTTCTTCGAGGAGCAGTACTTC
CASSQTSGFFEEQYF
>TRBV5-1|TRBD2|TRBJ2-1|few
TGCGCCAGCAGCCCCGGGACTAGCGGACCCTACAATGAGCAGTTCTTC
CASSPGTSGPYNEQFF
>TRBV4-1|.|TRBJ2-7|.
TGCGCCAGCAGCCAAGTAAATTTACTAGTCTACGACGAGCAGTACTTC
CASSQVNLLVYDEQYF
>TRBV28|TRBD1|TRBJ2-7|.
TGTGCCAGCAGTACTCCTCCGGGACAGTCCGCCTACGAGCAGTACTTC
CASSTPPGQSAYEQYF
>TRBV7-9|.|TRBJ1-1|.
TGTGCCAGCAGCTGGGACATAGGGTCAGAAGCTTTCTTT
CASSWDIGSEAFF
>TRBV25-1|TRBD2|TRBJ2-1|.
TGTGCCAGCAGTGAGGTAGCGGGGTTATACAATGAGCAGTTCTTC
CASSEVAGLYNEQFF
>TRBV5-4|.|TRBJ1-1|.
TGTGCCAGCAGCACCACGGAGGCGGCTGAAGCTTTCTTT
CASSTTEAAEAFF
>TRBV2|TRBD1|TRBJ2-5|.
TGTGCCAGCAACCGGGACAGGGGGCAAGAGACCCAGTACTTC
CASNRDRGQETQYF
>TRBV7-9|TRBD1|TRBJ1-1|few
TGTGCCAGCAGCTCGGGACAGGGCACTGAAGCTTTCTTT
CASSSGQGTEAFF
>TRBV5-1|TRBD2|TRBJ2-2|.
TGCGCCAGCAGCTTAGCGGGAGGGTGGACCGGGGAGCTGTTTTTT
CASSLAGGWTGELFF
>TRBV6-5|TRBD1|TRBJ2-2|.
TGTGCCACCAGGGACAGGGAAGAAGGCGGGGAGCTGTTTTTT
CATRDREEGGELFF
>TRBV30|.|TRBJ2-7|.
TGTGCCTCGGGCGGGCAGTTCTACGAGCAGTACTTC
CASGGQFYEQYF
>TRBV4-1|TRBD1|TRBJ1-4|few
TGCGCCAGCAGCCAAGGGAAATACGGGACAGGGGTTGGAAAACTGTTTTTT
CASSQGKYGTGVGKLFF
>TRBV10-1|TRBD2|TRBJ2-1|.
TGCGCCAGCCGTAGCGGGGTTAGCGGTTCCTACAATGAGCAGTTCTTC
CASRSGVSGSYNEQFF
>TRBV4-2|TRBD2|TRBJ2-1|.
TGTGCCAGCAGCCAAGACCCTCGACTAGCGGGCTACAATGAGCAGTTCTTC
CASSQDPRLAGYNEQFF
>TRBV19|.|TRBJ1-1|.
TGTGCCAGTGGGGGGAGGGGACACACTGAAGCTTTCTTT
CASGGRGHTEAFF
>TRBV6-6|.|TRBJ1-2|.
TGTGCCAGCACCTACGGAGGCTATGGCTACACCTTC
CASTYGGYGYTF
>TRBV19|TRBD2|TRBJ2-1|.
TGTGCCAGTAGTATGCTGAGAGGGCGGGAGGCTTACTACAATGAGCAGTTCTTC
CASSMLRGREAYYNEQFF
>TRBV28|.|TRBJ2-4|.
TGTGCCAGCACCAGTCGGGACATTCAGTACTTC
CASTSRDIQYF
>TRBV6-1|.|TRBJ1-1|.
TGTGCGGGTGGAAGGGGAGGCACTGAAGCTTTCTTT
CAGGRGGTEAFF
>TRBV4-1|TRBD1|TRBJ1-1|.
TGCGCCAGCAGCCAAACGGGACAGTCGAACACTGAAGCTTTCTTT
CASSQTGQSNTEAFF
>TRBV11-2|TRBD1|TRBJ2-7|.
TGTGCCAGCAGCTCGTCCTACAGGGGCCGAAGGTCCTACGAGCAGTACTTC
CASSSSYRGRRSYEQYF
>TRBV6-6|.|TRBJ1-1|few
TGTGCCAGCAGTACAGCAATAAAAGCTTTCTTT
CASSTAIKAFF
>TRBV2|.|TRBJ2-2|.
TGTGCCAGGGGGGGGCCCTACCGGAACACCGGGGAGCTGTTTTTT
CARGGPYRNTGELFF
>TRBV4-2|TRBD1|TRBJ2-3|.
TGTGCCAGCAGCCAAACGAGCAGGGGGAGAACAGATACGCAGTATTTT
CASSQTSRGRTDTQYF
>TRBV10-3|.|TRBJ2-3|.
TGTGCCATCAGTATCCGGGACTTAAAAGCAGATACGCAGTATTTT
CAISIRDLKADTQYF
>TRBV27|TRBD2|TRBJ2-3|.
TGTGCCAGCAGTGTGGGACTAGCGAGGAGCACAGATACGCAGTATTTT
CASSVGLARSTDTQYF
>TRBV28|.|TRBJ1-1|few
TGTGCCAGCAGTTTATTACAGAACACTGAAGCTTTCTTT
CASSLLQNTEAFF
>TRBV7-9|TRBD1|TRBJ1-1|few
TGTGCCAGCAGCTCAGACAGGGTCGTTAGGGACACTGAAGCTTTCTTT
CASSSDRVVRDTEAFF
>TRBV18|.|TRBJ2-3|.
TGTGCCAGCTCACCCCCTGGGAGGACCTTAGATACGCAGTATTTT
CASSPPGRTLDTQYF
>TRBV28|TRBD2|TRBJ2-7|.
TGTGCCAGTATGATACTATCTGGGGGGGGGTACGAGCAGTACTTC
CASMILSGGGYEQYF
>TRBV7-9|.|TRBJ2-2|.
TGTGCCAGCAGCCTACCCGGGCGGGGTCCGAACACCGGGGAGCTGTTTTTT
CASSLPGRGPNTGELFF